Below, 27 T cell receptor beta chains from the same sample are listed, as sequenced in a study of T cell changes during pregnancy in multiple sclerosis (dated by TCRdb to between 2018 and 2021). The library was produced with the immunoSEQ multiplex PCR assay. TCRdb provides this immuneACCESS table in a form limited to in-frame rearrangements. Some clones are lacking; in checked studies, under half of them reflect an unresolved V gene, and why the rest are absent is not known. The sample contains roughly 42,000 clones, roughly nine tenths of them found a single time. Approximately 0.71% of the sample belongs to the ten largest clones. This sample comprised CD4+ T cells from peripheral blood mononuclear cells, obtained before pregnancy. These receptors were collected from a female donor with multiple sclerosis, enrolled in a pregnancy study.

This clone was detected once. The chain has TRBV7-9 and TRBJ1-2; D may be TRBD1 (5 bases). This CDR3 is built from 14 residues. Germline lookup yields CDR1 SEHNR and CDR2 FQNEAQ (reference sequence). V lost 2 bases, J lost 4 bases, and 11 bases lay in between. The CDR3 DNA is TGTGCCAGCAGCTTACTGGCAGGGCCCTATGGCTACACCTTC. Its protein product is CASSLLAGPYGYTF.

The rearrangement uses TRBV7-3 and TRBJ2-3; TRBD2 agrees at 8 bases. The trim removed 2 bases at V and 5 bases at J, leaving 9 bases unmatched. The length of the CDR3 is 16 residues. Germline V gene sequence: CDR1 SGHTA, CDR2 FQGTGA. The DNA for the CDR3 is TGTGCCAGCAGCTTATATGGGACTGCGGGGGGAGATACGCAGTATTTT. Protein: CASSLYGTAGGDTQYF.

This clone was seen more than once but under ten times. This chain joins TRBV30 and TRBJ1-1; D may be TRBD1 (5 bases). Germline V CDR1 and CDR2: GTSNPN, SVGIG (reference sequence). The CDR3 has 11 amino acids. Trimming left V 0 bases short and J 9 bases short, with 8 bases between. The CDR3 DNA is TGTGCCTGGAGTGTAGGGGTTAAAGCTTTCTTT. This gives the protein CAWSVGVKAFF.

The gene calls are TRBV5-5 and TRBJ2-1; 8 bases agree with TRBD2. V was pared by 2 bases and J by 2 bases, with 3 bases of the junction left unmatched. Looked up from germline, CDR1 is SGHKS and CDR2 is YYEKEE (reference sequence). The CDR3 totals 15 residues. The CDR3 nucleotides read TGTGCCAGCAGCTTCGGAGCGGGGGCCTACAATGAGCAGTTCTTC. It specifies CASSFGAGAYNEQFF.

This clone appeared once. The V call is TRBV7-8, the J call TRBJ2-7; D is undetermined. Germline loops: CDR1 SGHVS, CDR2 FQNEAQ. The CDR3 covers 18 residues. The V and J ends lost 2 bases and 0 bases respectively, with 20 bases between them. As DNA, the CDR3 is TGTGCCAGCAGCTTAATAAGTTCGTGGGTCTCTAGCTCCTACGAGCAGTACTTC. Its protein is CASSLISSWVSSSYEQYF. The whole variable domain, remainder taken from reference TRBV7-8 and TRBJ2-7, is GAGVSQSPRYKVAKRGQDVALRCDPISGHVSLFWYQQALGQGPEFLTYFQNEAQLDKSGLPSDRFFAERPEGSVSTLKIQRTQQEDSAVYLCASSLISSWVSSSYEQYFGPGTRLTVT.

The chain employs TRBV6-1 and TRBJ2-3, with 7 nucleotides matching TRBD1. The CDR3 spans 13 residues. The ends lost 7 bases at V and 9 bases at J; junction bases unmatched: 10. Per the germline V gene, CDR1 is MNHNS and CDR2 is SASEGT. This chain's CDR3 is CASIPADRDTQYF. The CDR3 DNA reads as TGTGCCAGCATTCCCGCCGACAGGGACACGCAGTATTTT.

V and J are TRBV4-2 and TRBJ2-5; 9 bases align to TRBD1. V lost 4 bases and J lost 3; bases outside the gene matches: 9. The CDR3 loop spans 16 amino acids. The V gene's germline CDR1 is LGHNA and CDR2 YNFKEQ. DNA of the CDR3: TGTGCCAGCAGCCTTACCGGGACAGGGTCGGAAGAGACCCAGTACTTC. The encoded protein is CASSLTGTGSEETQYF.

The chain joins TRBV6-1 to TRBJ2-2; 9 nucleotides agree with TRBD2. The CDR3 is 15 residues long. Germline V lookup: CDR1 MNHNS, CDR2 SASEGT. V was pared by 4 bases and J by 7 bases, with 7 bases of the junction left unmatched. This CDR3 is CASSVGGGAGGELFF. CDR3 nucleotides: TGTGCCAGCAGTGTTGGCGGGGGGGCAGGCGGGGAGCTGTTTTTT.

This clone was found once. This chain connects TRBV5-1 to TRBJ2-1, with 9 bases matching TRBD2. Germline CDR1 SGHRS, CDR2 YFSETQ. The V segment lost 2 bases and the J segment 7 bases; nucleotides outside the gene matches: 7. This CDR3 is 15 amino acids long. CDR3 DNA: TGCGCCAGCAGCTTACCCAGCGGGGGGACAAATGAGCAGTTCTTC. This encodes CASSLPSGGTNEQFF.

This clone was observed a handful of times. The rearrangement links TRBV2 to TRBJ1-5; no definite D call. The V gene's germline CDR1 is SNHLY and CDR2 FYNNEI. The V end lost 2 bases, the J end lost 0 bases, and 8 bases lay between the germline ends. This CDR3 has 15 residues. CDR3 loop: CASSEHSYSNQPQHF. The DNA of the CDR3 is TGTGCCAGCAGTGAACACAGTTATAGCAATCAGCCCCAGCATTTT.

The CDR3 coding sequence is TGCGCCAGCAGCCCCCAGGAAAGCAACTATGGCTACACCTTC. As protein: CASSPQESNYGYTF. The gene calls are TRBV5-1 and TRBJ1-2; D is unclear. The germline V gene has CDR1 SGHRS and CDR2 YFSETQ. The CDR3 extends over 14 amino acids. V was pared by 4 bases and J by 2 bases, with 12 bases between.

The count of this clone is one. The CDR3 reads CASSPRFTGELFF. The CDR3 DNA sequence: TGTGCCAGCAGTCCTCGGTTTACCGGGGAGCTGTTTTTT. The chain recombines TRBV27 with TRBJ2-2; no definite D call. The CDR3 contains 13 residues. V was pared by 5 bases and J by 5 bases, with 9 bases between. Germline lookup yields CDR1 MNHEY and CDR2 SMNVEV (reference sequence).

This rearrangement joins TRBV27 to TRBJ1-2, with 9 bases lining up with TRBD1. The CDR3 is 17 amino acids. V gave up 1 base and J gave up 1 base; unmatched junction bases: 7. The germline CDR1 and CDR2 sequences are MNHEY and SMNVEV (reference sequence). The CDR3 sequence: CASSLLGQGGFNYGYTF. The CDR3 nucleotides read TGTGCCAGCAGTTTATTGGGACAGGGAGGGTTTAACTATGGCTACACCTTC.

The CDR3 protein is CASSYPGLAGTTFQETQYF. DNA for the CDR3: TGCGCCAGCAGCTACCCGGGACTAGCGGGGACCACGTTTCAAGAGACCCAGTACTTC. The V gene is TRBV5-1, the J gene TRBJ2-5, with 13 bases matching TRBD2. Germline lookup yields CDR1 SGHRS and CDR2 YFSETQ. V lost 3 bases to trimming and J lost 2 bases; unmatched junction nucleotides: 13. There are 19 residues in the CDR3.

The chain recombines TRBV7-6 with TRBJ1-4, with a possible D match to TRBD1 (5 bases). V was cut by 1 base and J by 7 bases, with 16 bases left in between. Germline V gives CDR1 SGHVS, CDR2 FNYEAQ. The CDR3 is 16 amino acids. The CDR3 sequence is CASSLGGQVAVEKLFF. CDR3 nucleotides: TGTGCCAGCAGCTTAGGGGGCCAGGTGGCGGTTGAAAAACTGTTTTTT.

This clone was seen a few times. CDR3 bases: TGTGCCAGCAGCCAATATCCCTCCCTCGACAGGGCCTACAATGAGCAGTTCTTC. This encodes CASSQYPSLDRAYNEQFF. The chain uses TRBV9 and TRBJ2-1; 7 bases fit TRBD1. CDR3 length: 18 amino acids. The J segment lost 2 bases and the V segment lost 4 bases, leaving 15 bases of the junction unmatched. CDR1 and CDR2 from the germline V gene are SGDLS and YYNGEE.

The rearrangement uses TRBV9 and TRBJ1-6, with 8 bases lining up with TRBD1. The V segment lost 3 bases and the J segment 7 bases; nucleotides outside the gene matches: 6. Germline V gene sequence: CDR1 SGDLS, CDR2 YYNGEE. The CDR3 is made up of 15 amino acids. DNA for the CDR3: TGTGCCAGCAGCGGAGGACAGGGATACAATTCACCCCTCCACTTT. Its translation is CASSGGQGYNSPLHF.

The chain couples TRBV9 to TRBJ1-2; no definite D call. Germline V CDR1 and CDR2: SGDLS, YYNGEE. The CDR3 extends over 15 amino acids. V shed 3 bases and J shed 7 bases, with 19 bases lying between them. The CDR3 sequence is CASSGLGGLPGGYTF. Written as DNA, the CDR3 is TGTGCCAGCAGCGGACTCGGAGGGCTCCCGGGTGGCTACACCTTC.

This chain links TRBV30 with TRBJ1-1; no definite D call. There are 15 residues in the CDR3. Trimming took 3 bases from V and 6 from J, leaving 20 bases between them. Germline CDR1 GTSNPN, CDR2 SVGIG (reference sequence). The CDR3 sequence: CAWSSSWQGASEAFF. In DNA, the CDR3 is TGTGCCTGGAGCTCGTCATGGCAAGGAGCGTCTGAAGCTTTCTTT.

The V and J genes are TRBV25-1 and TRBJ2-5; no reliable D call. The CDR3 runs to 16 residues. Germline V gene data show CDR1 as MGHDK and CDR2 as SYGVNS. V was trimmed by 2 bases and J by 4 bases, leaving 17 bases between them. Written as DNA, the CDR3 is TGTGCCAGCAGTGAAAACGCGGTGATCTTAGGAGAGACCCAGTACTTC. It translates to CASSENAVILGETQYF.

The CDR3 is CAWTSAGLPNTEAFF. DNA for the CDR3: TGTGCCTGGACCTCCGCGGGACTCCCGAACACTGAAGCTTTCTTT. V and J are TRBV30 and TRBJ1-1; weak D call: TRBD1 (5 bases). Germline lookup yields CDR1 GTSNPN and CDR2 SVGIG (reference sequence). V dropped 4 bases and J dropped 1 base, with 16 bases sitting between them. The CDR3 contains 15 residues.

V gene TRBV5-6 combines with J gene TRBJ2-7, with D perhaps matching TRBD1 (6 bases). Trimming took 1 base from V and 6 from J, leaving 11 bases between them. The CDR3 contains 13 residues. Germline CDR1 SGHDT, CDR2 YYEEEE. This CDR3 reads CASSLPGVVEQYF. CDR3 DNA sequence: TGTGCCAGCAGCTTGCCAGGGGTCGTCGAGCAGTACTTC.

This chain joins TRBV5-1 and TRBJ1-1; a weak D match, TRBD1 (6 bases). CDR3 size: 15 residues. Trimming pared 9 bases from V and 0 bases from J, leaving 18 bases between. CDR1 is SGHRS, CDR2 YFSETQ, per germline. In DNA, the CDR3 is TGCGCCACCAACACCGGGACAACCATGAACACTGAAGCTTTCTTT. This gives the protein CATNTGTTMNTEAFF.

The V call is TRBV13, the J call TRBJ2-1; possible D gene TRBD2, 6 bases. Per germline, CDR1 PRHDT and CDR2 FYEKMQ (reference sequence). This CDR3 region has 16 residues. Trimming left V 5 bases short and J 1 base short, with 15 bases between. The CDR3 sequence: CASSPTLLASYNEQFF. The CDR3 coding sequence is TGTGCCAGCAGCCCCACCCTACTAGCATCCTACAATGAGCAGTTCTTC.

The chain has TRBV6-6 and TRBJ1-2; no reliable D call. V was trimmed by 2 bases and J by 0 bases, leaving 10 bases between them. The CDR3 extends over 15 amino acids. Germline V CDR1 and CDR2: MNHNY, SVGAGI (reference sequence). CDR3 nucleotides: TGTGCCAGCAGTTACAGTGCAGGTACTAACTATGGCTACACCTTC. Its translation is CASSYSAGTNYGYTF.

The genes are TRBV19 and TRBJ2-2; a possible D gene is TRBD2 (6 bases). Germline V gives CDR1 LNHDA, CDR2 SQIVND (reference sequence). The CDR3 runs to 14 residues. V was trimmed by 4 bases and J by 4 bases, leaving 10 bases between them. For the CDR3, the DNA is TGTGCCAGTAGTAGTCAGGGAGGCACCGGGGAGCTGTTTTTT. Translating it yields CASSSQGGTGELFF.

V is TRBV7-2 and J is TRBJ2-1; D uncertain. The CDR3 length is 13 residues. Germline-derived CDR1 and CDR2 are SGHTA and FQGNSA. V lost 1 base to trimming and J lost 3 bases, with 4 bases between them. The DNA of the CDR3 is TGTGCCAGCAGCTTAGGGCTCTACAATGAGCAGTTCTTC. Residues: CASSLGLYNEQFF.